The 7 T cell receptor beta chains listed next were all sequenced from one sample in a study of T-cell memory formation after mild COVID-19 (TCRdb year 2021). Library prep was done by 5' RACE. The sequencing machine was an Illumina NovaSeq 6000. TCRdb took the public reads, trimmed them with fastp at Q25, ran MiXCR for clone calling and kept in-frame beta chains. Under each unique CDR3 protein, matching rows form one entry showing the most common genes and DNA. In all, the sample holds under 350,000 distinct CDR3 sequences, and 15% to 20% of those were seen once. 22% of the sample is held by the ten biggest clonotypes. Sequencing was done on a sample of PBMCs or a T cell subset sorted from them (not recorded which). Source of these receptors: a man aged 18 to 29 who had mild COVID-19 (a few samples of this study predate the infection). The sample titles of this study are shuffled in the database, so cell type and time point are left out; the donor was told from shared clones.

The rearrangement joins TRBV7-9 to TRBJ1-3, with 8 nucleotides matching TRBD1. From germline, CDR1 is SEHNR and CDR2 FQNEAQ (reference sequence). The CDR3 runs to 13 residues. J was trimmed by 7 bases and V by 6 bases; bases with no gene match: 5. The chain's CDR3 is CASRPTGGNTIYF. CDR3 in DNA: TGTGCCAGCAGACCAACAGGGGGGAACACCATATATTTT.

The J gene is TRBJ1-2, the V gene TRBV4-2, with TRBD1 as a possible D gene (5 bases). Trimming cost V 1 base and J 3 bases, with 12 bases left between them. The CDR3 is made up of 15 amino acids. The germline V gene encodes CDR1 LGHNA and CDR2 YNFKEQ. CDR3: CASSQGIQAYYGYTF. The CDR3 DNA sequence: TGTGCCAGCAGCCAAGGAATACAGGCTTACTATGGCTACACCTTC.

This clonotype was picked up a small number of times. The chain joins TRBV28 to TRBJ2-7; D might be TRBD2 (6 bases). The CDR3 is 13 residues long. Germline lookup yields CDR1 MDHEN and CDR2 SYDVKM. Between the trimmed V and J ends, which lost 3 bases and 6 bases, there was a span of 12 bases. CDR3 protein: CASSFPGEGEQYV. As DNA, the CDR3 is TGTGCCAGCAGTTTCCCGGGGGAAGGCGAGCAGTACGTC.

This clonotype has just a few counts. The chain uses TRBV6-5 and TRBJ2-3; maybe TRBD2 (5 bases). V shed 0 bases and J shed 5 bases, with 18 bases lying between them. This CDR3 region has 17 residues. Per germline, CDR1 MNHEY and CDR2 SVGAGI. The CDR3 region is CASSYSNLVAGGDTQYF. The CDR3 DNA is TGTGCCAGCAGTTACTCGAACCTAGTGGCGGGTGGAGATACGCAGTATTTT.

V usage is TRBV12-3 or TRBV12-4 and J usage is TRBJ1-5, with no clear D. This CDR3 comprises 14 residues. V dropped 2 bases and J dropped 6 bases, with 11 bases sitting between them. CDR3 DNA sequence: TGTGCCAGCAGTTTATCTGGGAAAAGTCAGCCCCAGCATTTT. Encoded protein: CASSLSGKSQPQHF.

The chain has TRBV6-2 or TRBV6-3 and TRBJ2-1; 8 bases are a match to TRBD2. CDR1 is MNHEY and CDR2 is SVGEGT in the germline V gene. The junction had 4 bases not matched to a gene; V was cut back by 8 bases and J by 4 bases. This CDR3 spans 13 amino acids. The CDR3 nucleotides are TGTGCCAGCGTGACGGGGGGGTACAATGAGCAGTTCTTC. This encodes CASVTGGYNEQFF.

This sequence joins TRBV4-3 and TRBJ2-1; 12 bases match TRBD2. Per the germline V gene, CDR1 is LGHNA and CDR2 is YSLEER. The V and J ends lost 1 base and 4 bases, in that order; junction bases with no gene match: 5. This CDR3 spans 17 amino acids. The chain's CDR3 is CASSQVWTSGDYNEQFF. The CDR3 coding sequence is TGCGCCAGCAGCCAAGTATGGACTAGCGGGGATTACAATGAGCAGTTCTTC.